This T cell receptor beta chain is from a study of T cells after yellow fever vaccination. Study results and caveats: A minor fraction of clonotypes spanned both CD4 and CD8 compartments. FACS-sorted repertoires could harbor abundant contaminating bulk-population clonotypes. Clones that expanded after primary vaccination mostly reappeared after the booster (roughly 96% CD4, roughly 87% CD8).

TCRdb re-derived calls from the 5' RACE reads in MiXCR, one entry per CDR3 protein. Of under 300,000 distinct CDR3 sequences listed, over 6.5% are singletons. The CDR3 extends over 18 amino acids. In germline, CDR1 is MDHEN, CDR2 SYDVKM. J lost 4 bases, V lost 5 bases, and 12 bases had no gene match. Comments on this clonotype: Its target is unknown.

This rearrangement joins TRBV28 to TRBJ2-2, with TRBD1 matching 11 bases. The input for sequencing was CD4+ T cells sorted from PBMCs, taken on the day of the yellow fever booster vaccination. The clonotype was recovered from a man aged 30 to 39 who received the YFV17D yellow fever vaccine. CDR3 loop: CASSPSTGTGGGTGELFF. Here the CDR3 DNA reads TGTGCCAGCAGTCCTTCCACCGGGACAGGGGGGGGCACCGGGGAGCTGTTTTTT.